The T cell receptor (beta chain) under discussion was sequenced for a study of blood T cells in healthy people across ages. Study in general: For every two T cells, template switching captured about one barcoded beta molecule. The study, taken as a whole, reports: Conclusively comparing naive with antigen-experienced cells was impossible with unsorted PBMCs.

The V gene's germline CDR1 is MRHNA and CDR2 SNTAGT. CDR3 length: 16 amino acids. The authors ran a second PCR of 7 to 11 cycles using a sample-barcoded 5' primer and a J-beta primer mix. TCRdb processed the 5' RACE reads anew with MiXCR; each CDR3 protein has one entry. The sample includes 750,000 to 1,000,000 distinct CDR3 sequences, under 35% of them seen just once. A remark on this clonotype: Antigen unknown. One junction end disagrees with the germline gene, perhaps due to a read error.

Separately, the same data were catalogued under a study of T cells of mothers and their children. That investigation notes: With unrelated pairs as the comparison, related mother-child pairs had a slightly higher overlap that was not significant. No clone of persistent microchimeric T cells was detected.

The chain uses TRBV6-4 and TRBJ2-7; D is unresolved. The receptor comes from a woman aged 35 to 49 in good health. Sequencing was performed on blood. This chain's CDR3 is CATSDSDGTRYGEQYF. Here the CDR3 DNA reads TGTGCCACCAGTGATTCCGACGGAACCCGATATGGAGAGCAGTACTTC.